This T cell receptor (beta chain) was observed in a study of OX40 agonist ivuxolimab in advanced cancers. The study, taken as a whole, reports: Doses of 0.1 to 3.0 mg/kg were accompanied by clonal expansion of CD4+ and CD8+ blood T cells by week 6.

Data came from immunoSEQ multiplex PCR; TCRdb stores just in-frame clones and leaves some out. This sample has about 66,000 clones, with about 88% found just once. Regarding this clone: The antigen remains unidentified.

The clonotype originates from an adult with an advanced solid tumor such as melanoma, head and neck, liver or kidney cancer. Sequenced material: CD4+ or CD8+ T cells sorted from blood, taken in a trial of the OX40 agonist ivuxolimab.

Here the CDR3 reads CASIPVVSYSGEFSETQYF. CDR3 sequence (DNA): TGTGCCAGCATCCCAGTGGTGAGTTATAGCGGGGAATTTTCGGAGACCCAGTACTTC. This chain uses TRBV21-1 with TRBJ2-5; TRBD2 is taken as the D call from the table, unchecked against the DNA. TRBV21-1 is deemed a pseudogene. The length of the CDR3 is 19 residues.